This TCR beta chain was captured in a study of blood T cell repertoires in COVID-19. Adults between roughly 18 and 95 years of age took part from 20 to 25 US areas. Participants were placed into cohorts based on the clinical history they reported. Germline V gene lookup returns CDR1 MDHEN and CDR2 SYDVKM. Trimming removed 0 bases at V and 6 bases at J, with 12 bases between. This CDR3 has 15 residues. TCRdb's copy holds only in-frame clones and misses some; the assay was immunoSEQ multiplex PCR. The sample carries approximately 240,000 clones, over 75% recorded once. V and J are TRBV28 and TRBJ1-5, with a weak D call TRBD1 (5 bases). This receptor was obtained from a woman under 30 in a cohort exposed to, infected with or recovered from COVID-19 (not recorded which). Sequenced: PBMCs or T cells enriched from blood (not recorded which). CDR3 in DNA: TGTGCCAGCAGTTTATGGGGGGGGGAGGGTCAGCCCCAGCATTTT. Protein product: CASSLWGGEGQPQHF.